This TCR beta chain came from a study of blood T cell repertoires in COVID-19. Study-level information: PBMCs, B-cell-depleted T cells, or T cells were the source of the cDNA or gDNA that made up the material.

Sequencing used immunoSEQ multiplex PCR; TCRdb keeps in-frame clones, though not all of them. The table shows some 350,000 clones, with about 90% occurring only once. The sequencing input was PBMCs or T cells enriched from blood (not recorded which). The sequence was obtained from a woman in her twenties or thirties who had recovered from COVID-19.

CDR3 protein: CASGTGGRGPIPEAFF. The CDR3 DNA reads TGTGCCAGCGGGACCGGCGGGAGGGGACCTATCCCTGAAGCTTTCTTT. The V gene is TRBV27, the J gene TRBJ1-1; the D gene is possibly TRBD1 (5 bases). CDR3 length: 16 residues. The germline gives CDR1 MNHEY, CDR2 SMNVEV (reference sequence). V lost 8 bases to trimming and J lost 6 bases, with 25 bases between them.